This T cell receptor beta chain stems from a study of control samples from healthy donors and cancer patients. Measured with immunoSEQ multiplex PCR; TCRdb has only the in-frame clones, and not every one. The sample consists of over 100,000 clones, 70% to 90% of them appearing once. Deletions cut 0 bases from V and 2 bases from J, with 11 bases between. The CDR3 sequence is 15 residues long. The germline V gene encodes CDR1 SGHNT and CDR2 YENEEA. The chain recombines TRBV11-3 with TRBJ2-7; maybe TRBD2 (6 bases). Material for sequencing was blood. The source of this sequence is a middle-aged man in good health. The CDR3 reads CASSLDGGNTYEQYF. CDR3 DNA sequence: TGTGCCAGCAGCTTAGACGGGGGAAATACCTACGAGCAGTACTTC.